Following are 17 T cell receptor beta chains from one sample sequenced in a study of T cells in tuberculosis (dated by TCRdb to 2016 to 2018). The library relied on the immunoSEQ multiplex PCR assay. In TCRdb, the immuneACCESS table is reduced to in-frame sequences with V and J assigned. These tables do not hold every clone; where another copy was compared, an unresolved V gene accounts for under half, and the others remain unexplained. This sample lists about 35,000 clones; over 85% were detected once. Roughly 7% of the sample goes to the ten largest clones. Input material: PBMCs. The receptor source for this set is a donor aged 10 to 29 with latent tuberculosis or without tuberculosis infection.

The V gene is TRBV2, the J gene TRBJ1-5; TRBD1 agrees at 9 bases. Germline V gene sequence: CDR1 SNHLY, CDR2 FYNNEI. With V trimmed by 6 bases and J by 4 bases, 1 base remained unmatched. This CDR3 spans 13 amino acids. The CDR3 here is CASRTGGNQPQHF. The CDR3 DNA reads TGTGCCAGCAGGACAGGGGGAAATCAGCCCCAGCATTTT.

This clone was detected a few times. The V gene is TRBV4-1, the J gene TRBJ1-5; D ambiguous. V gave up 1 base and J gave up 1 base, with 8 bases separating them. In germline, CDR1 is MGHRA, CDR2 YSYEKL. The CDR3 is 15 amino acids. The CDR3 nucleotides are TGCGCCAGCAGCCAAGCGGAGGCCAGCAATCAGCCCCAGCATTTT. This sequence encodes CASSQAEASNQPQHF.

The V and J genes are TRBV7-2 and TRBJ1-1; no clear D gene. The V end lost 1 base, the J end lost 7 bases, and 7 bases lay between the germline ends. From germline, CDR1 is SGHTA and CDR2 FQGNSA. The CDR3 is 12 residues long. CDR3 residues: CASSLDTDEAFF. In DNA, the CDR3 is TGTGCCAGCAGCTTAGATACAGATGAAGCTTTCTTT.

The chain is built from TRBV9 and TRBJ1-2; 7 bases match TRBD1. This CDR3 comprises 16 residues. The trim removed 5 bases at V and 0 bases at J, leaving 10 bases unmatched. The V gene's germline CDR1 is SGDLS and CDR2 YYNGEE. CDR3 amino acids: CASSPGTVTTNYGYTF. CDR3 bases: TGTGCCAGCAGTCCCGGGACAGTGACGACTAACTATGGCTACACCTTC.

This chain connects TRBV6-5 to TRBJ1-1, with D hard to call. Trimming removed 9 bases at V and 1 base at J, with 18 bases between. Germline V lookup: CDR1 MNHEY, CDR2 SVGAGI. The CDR3 is 15 amino acids. CDR3 sequence reads: CASESRLGGNTEAFF. The CDR3 coding sequence is TGTGCCAGTGAGAGCAGGCTTGGAGGGAACACTGAAGCTTTCTTT.

J is TRBJ2-7 and V is TRBV19; D gene uncertain. V lost 0 bases and J lost 0, with 9 bases in between. Germline lookup yields CDR1 LNHDA and CDR2 SQIVND (reference sequence). The CDR3 is 15 residues long. The CDR3 sequence: CASSIEWLPSYEQYF. For the CDR3, the DNA is TGTGCCAGTAGTATAGAGTGGCTCCCCTCCTACGAGCAGTACTTC. Together with reference TRBV19 and TRBJ2-7, the CDR3 gives the full variable domain: DGGITQSPKYLFRKEGQNVTLSCEQNLNHDAMYWYRQDPGQGLRLIYYSQIVNDFQKGDIAEGYSVSREKKESFPLTVTSAQKNPTAFYLCASSIEWLPSYEQYFGPGTRLTVT.

This rearrangement joins TRBV10-3 to TRBJ1-5; TRBD1 matches 7 bases. Germline trimming cut 4 bases from V and 4 bases from J; bases unmatched to any gene: 13. The CDR3 contains 17 residues. Germline CDR1 is ENHRY and CDR2 is SYGVKD. CDR3 protein: CAISADKQGLGNQPQHF. CDR3 nucleotide sequence: TGTGCCATCAGTGCAGATAAACAGGGGCTGGGTAATCAGCCCCAGCATTTT.

The gene calls are TRBV5-5 and TRBJ2-2; 10 bases are a match to TRBD1. The germline CDR1 and CDR2 sequences are SGHKS and YYEKEE (reference sequence). J was trimmed by 2 bases and V by 2 bases; bases with no gene match: 6. The CDR3 is 17 amino acids. The CDR3 DNA is TGTGCCAGCAGCTTTCGACAGGGGGCTGCAAACACCGGGGAGCTGTTTTTT. This codes for CASSFRQGAANTGELFF.

The J gene is TRBJ1-2, the V gene TRBV14, with 7 bases aligning to TRBD1. V lost 1 base and J lost 4; bases outside the gene matches: 15. The length of the CDR3 is 18 residues. Germline values: CDR1 SGHDN, CDR2 FVKESK. CDR3 sequence reads: CASSQVRGSAGGSYGYTF. CDR3 bases: TGTGCCAGCAGCCAAGTCCGTGGGTCGGCAGGGGGAAGCTATGGCTACACCTTC.

The chain employs TRBV18 and TRBJ1-2; the D gene is possibly TRBD1 (5 bases). CDR1 KGHSH and CDR2 LQKENI come from the germline V gene. Trimming left V 1 base short and J 6 bases short, with 9 bases between. This CDR3 contains 13 residues. CDR3 bases: TGTGCCAGCTCACCACAACAGGACGATGGCTACACCTTC. Amino acids: CASSPQQDDGYTF.

The chain combines TRBV19 with TRBJ2-3, with D possibly being TRBD2 (5 bases). Deletions cut 5 bases from V and 4 bases from J, with 13 bases between. The CDR3 consists of 14 residues. Germline V gene data show CDR1 as LNHDA and CDR2 as SQIVND (reference sequence). The CDR3 DNA is TGTGCCAGTAGTCGGGGAGCAAGCGCAGATACGCAGTATTTT. Translation gives CASSRGASADTQYF. The full variable domain, completed using reference TRBV19 and TRBJ2-3, is DGGITQSPKYLFRKEGQNVTLSCEQNLNHDAMYWYRQDPGQGLRLIYYSQIVNDFQKGDIAEGYSVSREKKESFPLTVTSAQKNPTAFYLCASSRGASADTQYFGPGTRLTVL.

This chain connects TRBV4-1 to TRBJ1-1; 7 bases map to TRBD1. Trimming removed 1 base from V and 5 bases from J; junction bases left unmatched: 13. The CDR3 length is 17 residues. Germline CDR1 is MGHRA and CDR2 is YSYEKL. In nucleotides, the CDR3 is TGCGCCAGCAGCCAAGTGTCAGTGGCGGACAGGCGGACTGAAGCTTTCTTT. Its translation is CASSQVSVADRRTEAFF.

The chain couples TRBV30 to TRBJ1-2, with D uncertain. Germline lookup yields CDR1 GTSNPN and CDR2 SVGIG (reference sequence). V was pared by 0 bases and J by 3 bases, with 11 bases between. The CDR3 is made up of 14 amino acids. The CDR3 is CAWSVMSGDYGYTF. DNA for the CDR3: TGTGCCTGGAGTGTAATGTCCGGGGACTATGGCTACACCTTC.

This sequence joins TRBV7-8 and TRBJ1-4; no clear D gene. V was shortened by 2 bases and J by 4 bases, with 8 bases between the two germline ends. Germline CDR1 reads SGHVS; CDR2 reads FQNEAQ. The CDR3 is made up of 14 amino acids. Written as DNA, the CDR3 is TGTGCCAGCAGCTTATTGGGAGTTAATGAAAAACTGTTTTTT. This translates into CASSLLGVNEKLFF.

This chain connects TRBV5-1 to TRBJ1-2; TRBD1 matches at 8 bases. Germline CDR1 reads SGHRS; CDR2 reads YFSETQ. The V segment lost 6 bases and the J segment 6 bases; nucleotides outside the gene matches: 1. This CDR3 comprises 11 residues. The CDR3 spells CASMTGDGYTF. DNA of the CDR3: TGCGCCAGCATGACAGGGGATGGCTACACCTTC.

V usage is TRBV6-4 and J usage is TRBJ2-1; D may be TRBD2 (6 bases). Germline V CDR1 and CDR2: MRHNA, SNTAGT. The ends were cut back, 4 bases at V and 0 bases at J, with 16 bases in the middle. This CDR3 has 17 residues. CDR3 nucleotide sequence: TGTGCCAGCAGTGCGATGGGGCGGGGTAGCTCCTACAATGAGCAGTTCTTC. Translated: CASSAMGRGSSYNEQFF.

The chain is built from TRBV7-6 and TRBJ2-1, with 9 nucleotides matching TRBD2. Germline lookup yields CDR1 SGHVS and CDR2 FNYEAQ. J was trimmed by 0 bases and V by 4 bases; bases with no gene match: 4. This CDR3 comprises 16 residues. In nucleotides, the CDR3 is TGTGCCAGCAGCTCTAGCGGGGCCTTCTCCTACAATGAGCAGTTCTTC. Translation gives CASSSSGAFSYNEQFF. Variable domain in full (rest from reference TRBV7-6 and TRBJ2-1): GAGVSQSPRYKVTKRGQDVALRCDPISGHVSLYWYRQALGQGPEFLTYFNYEAQQDKSGLPNDRFSAERPEGSISTLTIQRTEQRDSAMYRCASSSSGAFSYNEQFFGPGTRLTVL.